This T cell receptor (beta chain) came from a study of beta chain features in type 1 diabetes. Investigators reverse transcribed all isolated RNA, so they sequenced expressed TCRB transcripts. Sequencing used immunoSEQ multiplex PCR; TCRdb keeps in-frame clones, though not all of them. Of fewer than 350,000 clones in the sample, approximately 16% are singletons; the top ten hold approximately 0.015%. Per the germline V gene, CDR1 is MDHEN and CDR2 is SYDVKM. Trimming took 6 bases from V and 0 from J; bases not matched to a gene: 0. The CDR3 totals 14 residues. Study-level results: PCR might favor shorter templates, equally in patients and controls. TCRB CDR3 length was moderately but significantly reduced in all four CD4+ subsets of Type 1 diabetes patients.

About this clone itself: The antigen remains undetermined.

The V and J genes are TRBV28 and TRBJ1-2, with 11 bases identical to TRBD1. The TCR originated in a man younger than 30 with type 1 diabetes. The sequencing input was naive CD4+ T cells from blood. DNA for the CDR3: TGTGCCAGCAGGGGACAGGGGGCTAACTATGGCTACACCTTC. This gives the protein CASRGQGANYGYTF.